Included here is one TCR beta chain sequence, with context. Which antigen it targets is not known. The junction departs from germline at one end; a sequencing error may be responsible. This record belongs to a study of tumor-infiltrating lymphocytes in primary liver carcinoma (dated by TCRdb to 2015 to 2018). Looking at the study overall: The five patients, three men and two women aged 30 to 69 years, had hepatocellular carcinoma (four) or combined HCC and intrahepatic cholangiocarcinoma (one). The tumors of the five patients were staged as T1-T3 N0M0, with maximum diameters ranging from roughly 4.2 to 10 cm. Roughly 3.5 to 7.5 million productive TCRbeta reads were obtained per sample, and no significant difference in read depth was found between tissue types. The study combined TCRbeta repertoire sequencing, expression microarrays and whole-exome sequencing across five regions of each liver tumor, with adjacent normal tissue and blood. A total of roughly 35 specimens from 5 patients underwent TCRbeta repertoire sequencing, comprising 25 or so tumor regions, 5 adjacent noncancerous liver tissues and 5 peripheral blood samples. The 25 or so tumor region samples were profiled with Agilent mRNA microarrays so that TCRbeta repertoire diversity could be related to the local molecular phenotype. High reproducibility was observed for the technical replicate repertoires, with mean shared-clone rates approximately 0.92 and correlation coefficients above 0.95.

Overall study outcomes, separate from this receptor: Because only the TCR beta chain was sequenced and unpaired alpha chains were not captured, true repertoire diversity is likely underestimated. Only a few patients were included in the study, and the authors note that the findings should be validated in a larger study. Because the samples were bulk and unsorted, CD4+ and CD8+ T cell repertoires could not be compared. Only about 7-24% of top clones were found in all five regions of a tumor, suggesting spatial heterogeneity of tumor-infiltrating T cells. Repertoire overlap was found to be higher between tumor regions (mean approximately 36%) than between tumor-adjacent (about 17%) or tumor-blood (14%) pairs, consistent with antigen-driven expansion. A significantly larger repertoire fraction was made up by the top 250 clones in tumors than in blood (p = 0.039).

The CDR3, from cysteine to phenylalanine, totals 15 residues. Just CDR3 DNA is preserved here, 45 bases in frame from base 1. From a lookup of the germline V gene, CDR1 and CDR2 are MNHEY and SVGAGI. TCRbeta-specific cDNA was reverse-transcribed from 500 ng total RNA using a constant-region primer and ProtoScript II reverse transcriptase. The TCRbeta libraries were prepared through three rounds of nested multiplex PCR following a slightly modified ARM-PCR procedure. The first two PCR rounds used multiplex TRBV1-TRBV30 forward primers with a Cbeta reverse primer, each for about 10 cycles. Sample barcodes and Illumina adapters were added in a final 25-cycle PCR using Deep VentR polymerase. Before sequencing, amplicons of 200-500 bp were purified from gel using a QIAquick gel extraction kit. An Illumina HiSeq 2500 was used to sequence the TCRbeta amplicons, generating 250-bp paired-end reads. Per the authors' processing: To recover full CDR3 sequences, reads were quality-trimmed using Trimmomatic v0.33 and paired reads were then merged using FLASH v1.2.11. V, D and J germline segments were assigned to the rearranged TCRbeta sequences by MiGEC v1.2.1b. Clonotype statistics and Shannon-Wiener diversity indices were calculated with VDJtools v1.0.0. Except for diversity analysis, only the 250 most abundant clonotypes of each sample were used in subsequent analyses to reduce sampling bias. TCRdb cleaned the public reads at Q25 with fastp, built clones with MiXCR and kept in-frame beta chains. Records with the same CDR3 protein are collapsed into one entry carrying the most frequent genes and DNA. Clone size and V and J calls follow TCRdb, not the original study. For this sample the table gives about 130,000 distinct CDR3 sequences, of which 55% to 75% were detected only once. The top ten clonotypes cover more than 7% of the sample.

Without any cell sorting, total RNA and DNA were extracted together from around 20-30 mg of bulk tissue using the AllPrep DNA/RNA mini kit. Roughly five patients with histopathologically diagnosed primary liver carcinoma underwent surgical resection in China between late 2015 and 2016. Chronic HBV infection was present in the patients, and the patients were treatment-naive at sampling. Each tumor was sampled at five spatially separated regions: the superior, inferior, left-lateral and right-lateral poles and the tumor centre. Histological examination found more than 80% viable tumor cells in every tumor sample. Pieces of fresh tumor and adjacent tissue were cut in half, with one half kept in RNAlater at -80 degrees C and the other half sent for histology.

This clonotype was sampled from an older woman with primary liver carcinoma and hepatitis B virus infection. Recombination joined TRBV6-5 with TRBJ2-7; the D gene is perhaps TRBD2, from 5 matching bases. The specimen sequenced was liver tumor tissue from sampling region 3. This sample's cell subset or site label indicates: tumor region T3, left-lateral pole. CDR3 protein: CASNYRRLRGKGQYF. The bases are TGTGCCAGCAATTACCGGAGGCTACGGGGTAAAGGGCAGTACTTC.